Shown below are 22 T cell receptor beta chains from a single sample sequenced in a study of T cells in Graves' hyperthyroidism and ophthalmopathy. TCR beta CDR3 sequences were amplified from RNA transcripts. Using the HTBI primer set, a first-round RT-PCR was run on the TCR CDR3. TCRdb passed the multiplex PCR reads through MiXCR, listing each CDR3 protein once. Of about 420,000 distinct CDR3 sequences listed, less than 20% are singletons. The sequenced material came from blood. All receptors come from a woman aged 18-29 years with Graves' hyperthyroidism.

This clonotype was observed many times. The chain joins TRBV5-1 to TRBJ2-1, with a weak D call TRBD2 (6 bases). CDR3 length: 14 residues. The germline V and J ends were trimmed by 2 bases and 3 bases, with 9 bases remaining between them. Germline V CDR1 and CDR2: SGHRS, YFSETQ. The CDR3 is CASSLGTGYNEQFF. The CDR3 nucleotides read TGCGCCAGCAGCTTAGGGACTGGCTACAATGAGCAGTTCTTC.

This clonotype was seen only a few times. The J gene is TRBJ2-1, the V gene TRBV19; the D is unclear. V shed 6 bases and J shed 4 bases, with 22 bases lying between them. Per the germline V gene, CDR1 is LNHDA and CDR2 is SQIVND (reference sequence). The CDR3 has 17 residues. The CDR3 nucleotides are TGTGCCAGTAGCAGAAACCCCTCTATCGCTATGTACAATGAGCAGTTCTTC. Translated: CASSRNPSIAMYNEQFF.

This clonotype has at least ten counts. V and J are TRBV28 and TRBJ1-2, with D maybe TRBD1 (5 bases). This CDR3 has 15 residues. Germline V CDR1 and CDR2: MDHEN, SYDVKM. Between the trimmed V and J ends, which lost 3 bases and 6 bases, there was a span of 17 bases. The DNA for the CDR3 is TGTGCCAGCAGTTTTGCCGACAGAAGGTATCATGGCTACACCTTC. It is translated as CASSFADRRYHGYTF.

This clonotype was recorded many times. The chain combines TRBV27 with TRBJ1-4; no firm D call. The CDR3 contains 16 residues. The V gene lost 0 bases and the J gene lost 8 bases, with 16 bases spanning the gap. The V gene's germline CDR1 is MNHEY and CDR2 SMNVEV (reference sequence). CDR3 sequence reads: CASSLSSQQGREKLFF. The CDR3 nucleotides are TGTGCCAGCAGTTTATCGAGTCAGCAAGGGCGCGAAAAACTGTTTTTT.

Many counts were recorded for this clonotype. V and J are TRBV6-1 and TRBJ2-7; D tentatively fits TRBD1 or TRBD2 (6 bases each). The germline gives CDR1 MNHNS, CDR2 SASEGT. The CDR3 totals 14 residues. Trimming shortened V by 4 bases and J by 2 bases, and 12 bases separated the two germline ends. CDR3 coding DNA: TGTGCCAGCAGTGGTCCTGGGGGGCCCTACGAGCAGTACTTC. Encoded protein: CASSGPGGPYEQYF.

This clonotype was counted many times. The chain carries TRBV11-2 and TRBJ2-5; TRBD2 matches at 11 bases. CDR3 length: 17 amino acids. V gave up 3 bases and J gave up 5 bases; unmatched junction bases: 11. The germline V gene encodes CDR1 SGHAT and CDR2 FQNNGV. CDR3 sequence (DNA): TGTGCCAGCAGCTTCGCCCTTACTAGCGGGGGATGGGAGACCCAGTACTTC. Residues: CASSFALTSGGWETQYF.

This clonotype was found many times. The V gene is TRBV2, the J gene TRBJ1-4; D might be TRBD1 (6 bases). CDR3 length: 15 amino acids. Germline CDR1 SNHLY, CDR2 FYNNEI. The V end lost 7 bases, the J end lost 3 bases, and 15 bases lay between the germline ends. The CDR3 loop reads CASTERGAANEKLFF. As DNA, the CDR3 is TGTGCCAGCACCGAAAGGGGGGCGGCTAATGAAAAACTGTTTTTT.

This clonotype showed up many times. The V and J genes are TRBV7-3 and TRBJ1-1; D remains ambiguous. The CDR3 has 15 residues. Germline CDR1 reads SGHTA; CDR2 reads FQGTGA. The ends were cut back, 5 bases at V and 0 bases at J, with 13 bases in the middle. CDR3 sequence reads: CASSLVRQMNTEAFF. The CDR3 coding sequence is TGTGCCAGCAGCCTCGTCAGGCAAATGAACACTGAAGCTTTCTTT.

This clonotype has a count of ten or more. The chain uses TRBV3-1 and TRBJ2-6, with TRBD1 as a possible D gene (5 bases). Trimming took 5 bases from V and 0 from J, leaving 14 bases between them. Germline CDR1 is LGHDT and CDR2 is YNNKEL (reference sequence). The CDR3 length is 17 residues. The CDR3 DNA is TGTGCCAGCAGCTCAAGGGGCTCCCTCTCTGGGGCCAACGTCCTGACTTTC. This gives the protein CASSSRGSLSGANVLTF.

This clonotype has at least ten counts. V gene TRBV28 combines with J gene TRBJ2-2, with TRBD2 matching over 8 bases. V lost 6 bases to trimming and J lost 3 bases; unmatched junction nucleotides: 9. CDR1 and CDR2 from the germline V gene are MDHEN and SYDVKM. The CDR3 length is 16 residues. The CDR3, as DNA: TGTGCCAGCAGAGACATATGGCGGGGGGACACCGGGGAGCTGTTTTTT. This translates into CASRDIWRGDTGELFF.

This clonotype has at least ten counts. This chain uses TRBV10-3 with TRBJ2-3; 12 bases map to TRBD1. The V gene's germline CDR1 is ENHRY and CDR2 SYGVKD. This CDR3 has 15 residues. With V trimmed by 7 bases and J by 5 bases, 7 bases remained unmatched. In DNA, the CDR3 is TGTGCCATCAACCAGGGACAGGGGGCCGAAGATACGCAGTATTTT. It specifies CAINQGQGAEDTQYF.

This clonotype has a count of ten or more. The DNA for the CDR3 is TGTGCCTCCAGGGGGGGGCGGGAGCAGTACTTC. This translates into CASRGGREQYF. This chain joins TRBV12-3 or TRBV12-4 and TRBJ2-7; D is possibly TRBD1 or TRBD2 (7 bases each). The CDR3 loop spans 11 amino acids. V gave up 11 bases and J gave up 7 bases, with 15 bases separating them.

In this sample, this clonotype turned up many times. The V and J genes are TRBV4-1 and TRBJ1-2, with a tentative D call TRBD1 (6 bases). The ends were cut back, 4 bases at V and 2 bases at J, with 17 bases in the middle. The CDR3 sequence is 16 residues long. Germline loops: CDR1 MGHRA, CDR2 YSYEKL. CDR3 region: CASSPSGQTRNYGYTF. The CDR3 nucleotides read TGCGCCAGCAGCCCCAGTGGACAGACACGAAACTATGGCTACACCTTC.

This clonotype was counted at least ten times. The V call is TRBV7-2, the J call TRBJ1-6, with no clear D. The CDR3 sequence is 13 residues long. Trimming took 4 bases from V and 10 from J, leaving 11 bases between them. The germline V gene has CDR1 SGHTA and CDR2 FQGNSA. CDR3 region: CASSSHQDSPLHF. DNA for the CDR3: TGTGCCAGCAGCTCCCATCAGGACTCACCCCTCCACTTT. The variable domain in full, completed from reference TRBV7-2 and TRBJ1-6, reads GAGVSQSPSNKVTEKGKDVELRCDPISGHTALYWYRQSLGQGLEFLIYFQGNSAPDKSGLPSDRFSAERTGGSVSTLTIQRTQQEDSAVYLCASSSHQDSPLHFGNGTRLTVT.

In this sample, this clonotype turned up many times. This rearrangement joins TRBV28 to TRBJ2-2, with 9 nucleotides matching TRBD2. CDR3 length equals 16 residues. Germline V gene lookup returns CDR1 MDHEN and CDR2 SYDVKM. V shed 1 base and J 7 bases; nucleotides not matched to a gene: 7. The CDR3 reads CASSLFAGGHGGELFF. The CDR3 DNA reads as TGTGCCAGCAGTTTATTTGCGGGGGGGCATGGCGGGGAGCTGTTTTTT.

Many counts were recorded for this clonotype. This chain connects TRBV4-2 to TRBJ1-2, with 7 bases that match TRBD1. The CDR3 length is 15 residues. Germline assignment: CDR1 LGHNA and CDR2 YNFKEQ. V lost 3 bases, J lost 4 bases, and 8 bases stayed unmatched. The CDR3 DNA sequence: TGTGCCAGCAGCCAGGGGGAGGGACAGATCTATGGCTACACCTTC. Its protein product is CASSQGEGQIYGYTF.

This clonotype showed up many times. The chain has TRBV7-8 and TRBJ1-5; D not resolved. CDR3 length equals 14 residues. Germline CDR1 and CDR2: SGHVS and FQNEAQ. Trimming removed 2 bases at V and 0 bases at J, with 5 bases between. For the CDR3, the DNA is TGTGCCAGCAGCTTATCCCGTAGCAATCAGCCCCAGCATTTT. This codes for CASSLSRSNQPQHF.

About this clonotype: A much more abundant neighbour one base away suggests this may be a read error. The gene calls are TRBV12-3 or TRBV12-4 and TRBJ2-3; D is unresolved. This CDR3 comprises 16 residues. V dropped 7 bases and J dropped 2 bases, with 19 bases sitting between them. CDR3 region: CASILQSTMNTDTQYF. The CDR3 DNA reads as TGTGCCAGCATTCTACAGTCAACGATGAACACAGATACGCAGTATTTT.

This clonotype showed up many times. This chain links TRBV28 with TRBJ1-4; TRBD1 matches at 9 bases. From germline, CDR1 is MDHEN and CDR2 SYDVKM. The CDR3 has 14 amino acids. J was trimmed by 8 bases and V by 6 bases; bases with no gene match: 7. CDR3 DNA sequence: TGTGCCAGCAGGGGGACAGGGATAGGGGAAAAACTGTTTTTT. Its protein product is CASRGTGIGEKLFF.

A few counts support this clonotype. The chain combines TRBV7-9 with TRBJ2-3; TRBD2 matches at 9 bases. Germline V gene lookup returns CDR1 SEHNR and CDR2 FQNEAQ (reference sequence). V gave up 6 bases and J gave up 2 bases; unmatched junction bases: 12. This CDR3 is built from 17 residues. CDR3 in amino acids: CASSRTSPSGITDTQYF. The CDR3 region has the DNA TGTGCCAGCAGTCGAACTAGTCCTAGCGGGATCACAGATACGCAGTATTTT.

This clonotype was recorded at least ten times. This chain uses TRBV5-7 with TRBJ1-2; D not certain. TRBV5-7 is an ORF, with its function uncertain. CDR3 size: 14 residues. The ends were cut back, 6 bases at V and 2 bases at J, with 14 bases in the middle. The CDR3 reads CASTGRGPNYGYTF. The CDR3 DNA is TGTGCCAGCACTGGTAGAGGGCCGAACTATGGCTACACCTTC.

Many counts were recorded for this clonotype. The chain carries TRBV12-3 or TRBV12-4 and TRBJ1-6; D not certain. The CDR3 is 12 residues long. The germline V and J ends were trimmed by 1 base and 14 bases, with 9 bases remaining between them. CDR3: CASSLGFGALHF. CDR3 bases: TGTGCCAGCAGTTTAGGGTTTGGGGCCCTCCACTTT.